This entry describes one T cell receptor beta chain. Antigen: not known. The data belong to a study of OX40 agonist ivuxolimab in advanced cancers. About the research overall: Given to patients was ivuxolimab, an agonistic anti-OX40 (CD134) antibody. Three patients, one with hepatocellular carcinoma and two with cutaneous melanoma, responded partially.

Study conclusions and caveats: On average, CD8+ T cells had more expanded clones than CD4+. There was clonal expansion of CD4+ and CD8+ blood T cells by week 6 at 0.1 to 3.0 mg/kg.

The CDR3 is 15 amino acids. Germline V CDR1 and CDR2: SGHVS, FQNEAQ. The ends were cut back, 4 bases at V and 4 bases at J, with 14 bases in the middle. Measured with immunoSEQ multiplex PCR; TCRdb has only the in-frame clones, and not every one. The sample gives 65,000 to 70,000 clones, about 90% of which show up once; 8% to 11% is in the top ten. This chain links TRBV7-8 with TRBJ1-3, with a weak D call TRBD1 (6 bases). This specimen consisted of CD4+ or CD8+ T cells sorted from blood, obtained in a trial of the OX40 agonist ivuxolimab. The sequence came from an adult with an advanced solid tumor such as melanoma, head and neck, liver or kidney cancer. The CDR3 here is CASSSLGRGGNTIYF. CDR3 bases: TGTGCCAGCAGCTCCCTGGGCAGGGGAGGAAACACCATATATTTT.